This T cell receptor (beta chain) was sequenced in a study of blood T cell repertoires in COVID-19. Study in general: Samples came from the United States, Italy and Spain, spanning acute and convalescent COVID-19. Nucleic acid was either cDNA or gDNA, and it came from T cells, B-cell-depleted T cells, or PBMCs.

CDR3 length: 16 amino acids. Looked up from germline, CDR1 is SEHNR and CDR2 is FQNEAQ (reference sequence). Trimming pared 7 bases from V and 7 bases from J, leaving 23 bases between. Repertoires were generated with immunoSEQ multiplex PCR, while TCRdb's copy carries only in-frame clones and drops some. Of about 180,000 clones in the sample, 85% to 90% are singletons; the top ten hold about 2.1%. Everyone who took part was roughly 18 to 89 years old, and they came from 20 to 25 US areas. Assignment of participants to cohorts was predicated upon participant-reported clinical history. The receptor was derived from a woman aged 40 to 55 with acute COVID-19. Sequencing input: PBMCs or T cells enriched from blood (not recorded which). The rearrangement links TRBV7-9 to TRBJ2-1; D might be TRBD1 (6 bases). Here the CDR3 DNA reads TGTGCCAGCACCCCACCGGGACAAGAGATTGGGAATGAGCAGTTCTTC. It codes for CASTPPGQEIGNEQFF.